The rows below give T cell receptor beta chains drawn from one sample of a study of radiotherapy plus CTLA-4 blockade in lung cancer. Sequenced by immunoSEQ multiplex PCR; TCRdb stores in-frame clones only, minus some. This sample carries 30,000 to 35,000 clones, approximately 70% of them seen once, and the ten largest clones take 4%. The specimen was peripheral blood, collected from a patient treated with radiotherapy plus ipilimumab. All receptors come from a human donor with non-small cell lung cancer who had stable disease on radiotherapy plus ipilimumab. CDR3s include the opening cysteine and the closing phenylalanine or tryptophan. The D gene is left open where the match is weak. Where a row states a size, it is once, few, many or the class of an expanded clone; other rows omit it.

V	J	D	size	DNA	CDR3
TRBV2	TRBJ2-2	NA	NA	TGTGCCAGCACGTCCGGTGGGGGTAAGGGGACCGGGGAGCTGTTTTTT	CASTSGGGKGTGELFF
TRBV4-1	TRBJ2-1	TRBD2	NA	TGCGCCAGCAGCCAAGAAGGGACTAGCGGGAGTAAGCAGTTCTTC	CASSQEGTSGSKQFF
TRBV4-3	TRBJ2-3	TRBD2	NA	TGCGCCAGCAGCCAAGACGTTTCTAGCGGGAAGCGCACAGATACGCAGTATTTT	CASSQDVSSGKRTDTQYF
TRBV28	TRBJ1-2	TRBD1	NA	TGTGCCAGCAGCCGTCCCGGGACAGGGAACTATGGCTACACCTTC	CASSRPGTGNYGYTF
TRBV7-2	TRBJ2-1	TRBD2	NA	TGTGCCAGCAGCCAGACTAGCGGGAGGAATGAGCAGTTCTTC	CASSQTSGRNEQFF
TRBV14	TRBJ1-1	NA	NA	TGTGCCAGCAGCCAAGTATCACAGAAATCGGCGGCTTTCTTT	CASSQVSQKSAAFF
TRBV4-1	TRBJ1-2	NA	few	TGCGCCAGCAGCCAAGAGGTGGATGGCTACACCTTC	CASSQEVDGYTF
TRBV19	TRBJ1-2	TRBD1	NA	TGTGCCAGTAGTATCACAGGGGTACGGTATGGCTACACCTTC	CASSITGVRYGYTF
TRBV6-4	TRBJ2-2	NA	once	TGTGCCAGCAGTATCGGGACTGGCACCGGGGAGCTGTTTTTT	CASSIGTGTGELFF
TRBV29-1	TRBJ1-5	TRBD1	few	TGCAGCGTTTCAAACAGGGGGGGCAATCAGCCCCAGCATTTT	CSVSNRGGNQPQHF
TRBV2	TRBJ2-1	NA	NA	TGTGCCAGCAGTGAATCCCCAGCTAAAGTAAACAATGAGCAGTTCTTC	CASSESPAKVNNEQFF
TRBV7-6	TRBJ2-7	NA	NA	TGTGCCAGCAGCTTAGGGCCTGACAGCTCCTACGAGCAGTACTTC	CASSLGPDSSYEQYF
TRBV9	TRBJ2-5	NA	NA	TGTGCCAGCAGCCCCTCAAGGGGGTTCGTAGGGACCCAGTACTTC	CASSPSRGFVGTQYF
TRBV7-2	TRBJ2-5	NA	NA	TGTGCCAGCAGCTTATTTCGGATGGCAGGGAATTTTCAAGAGACCCAGTACTTC	CASSLFRMAGNFQETQYF
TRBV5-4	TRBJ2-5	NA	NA	TGTGCCAGCAGCTGGCGAACCGACGGATTGGGGACCCAGTACTTC	CASSWRTDGLGTQYF
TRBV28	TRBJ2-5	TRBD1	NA	TGTGCCAGCAGCCAGACAGGGGGCTACCAAGAGACCCAGTACTTC	CASSQTGGYQETQYF
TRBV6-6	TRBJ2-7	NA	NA	TGTGCCAGCAGTTACTCCCGGAGCGCGGGGGACAACGAGCAGTACTTC	CASSYSRSAGDNEQYF
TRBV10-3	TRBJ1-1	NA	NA	NA	CAILVLNTEAFFGYEAFF
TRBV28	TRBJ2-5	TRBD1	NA	TGTGCCAGCACCCTGACAGGGGGCGGGGAGACCCAGTACTTC	CASTLTGGGETQYF
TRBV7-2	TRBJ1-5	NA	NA	TGTGCCAGCAGCCTCACCGGAGGCAATCAGCCCCAGCATTTT	CASSLTGGNQPQHF
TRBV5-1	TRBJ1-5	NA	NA	TGCGCCAGCAGGTTGAGGGGCGACGGGCAGCCCCAGCATTTT	CASRLRGDGQPQHF
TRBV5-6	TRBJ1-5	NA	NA	TGTGCCAGCAGCTTGGTCCTCCCCCCTTATAGCAATCAGCCCCAGCATTTT	CASSLVLPPYSNQPQHF
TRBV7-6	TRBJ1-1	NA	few	TGTGCCAGCAGCTTAGCACAGCTGGGAGGGCACACTGAAGCTTTCTTT	CASSLAQLGGHTEAFF
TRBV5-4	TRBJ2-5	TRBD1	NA	TGTGCCAGCAGCCCCTTGGGACAGCCTCAAGAGACCCAGTACTTC	CASSPLGQPQETQYF
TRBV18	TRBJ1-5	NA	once	TGTGCCAGCTCACCACGTCCGGGGTTTGGCAACCAGCCCCAGCATTTT	CASSPRPGFGNQPQHF
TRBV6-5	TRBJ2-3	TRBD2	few	TGTGCCAGCAGTTCTAGCGGGAGGGCCGGAGATACGCAGTATTTT	CASSSSGRAGDTQYF
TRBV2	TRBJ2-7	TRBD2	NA	TGTGCCAGCAGCCGACTAGCGGGCTCCTACGAGCAGTACTTC	CASSRLAGSYEQYF
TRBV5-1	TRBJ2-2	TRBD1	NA	TGCGCCAGCAGCTTGGAGGGACAGGTGAACACCGGGGAGCTGTTTTTT	CASSLEGQVNTGELFF
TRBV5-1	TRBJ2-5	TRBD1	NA	TGCGCCAGCAGCCGGCGACAGGGAACCGAGACCCAGTACTTC	CASSRRQGTETQYF
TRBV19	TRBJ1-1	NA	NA	TGTGCCAGTAGTGCTACAGGGAGGGTGAACACTGAAGCTTTCTTT	CASSATGRVNTEAFF
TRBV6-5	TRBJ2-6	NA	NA	TGTGCCAACAGTGCAGGGTCTGGGGCCAACGTCCTGACTTTC	CANSAGSGANVLTF
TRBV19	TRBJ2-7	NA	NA	TGTGCCAGTGGGGGGACAGCCACCCCCTACGAGCAGTACTTC	CASGGTATPYEQYF
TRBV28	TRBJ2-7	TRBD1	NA	TGTGCCAGCAGTTTACCCCTGACAGGGGTCAACGAGCAGTACTTC	CASSLPLTGVNEQYF
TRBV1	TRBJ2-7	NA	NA	TGCACCAGCAGCCAAGATTTGACTAGCGGGCCTCTCCGCTACGAGCAGTACTTC	CTSSQDLTSGPLRYEQYF
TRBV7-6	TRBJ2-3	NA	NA	TGTGCCAGCAGTCCCGGCTCGGGAGCTGGCACAGATACGCAGTATTTT	CASSPGSGAGTDTQYF
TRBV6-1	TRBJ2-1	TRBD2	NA	TGTGCCAGCAGTCCCCTAGCGGGACGGGTTAATGAGCAGTTCTTC	CASSPLAGRVNEQFF
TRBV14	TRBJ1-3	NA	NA	TGTGCCAGCAGCTATACAGGCGATGGAAACACCATATATTTT	CASSYTGDGNTIYF
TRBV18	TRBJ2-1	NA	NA	TGTGCCAGCTCACCACAGGGGTCCTCCTACAATGAGCAGTTCTTC	CASSPQGSSYNEQFF
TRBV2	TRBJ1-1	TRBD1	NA	TGTGCCAGCAGTGGGGACAGGGTTGGTGAAGCTTTCTTT	CASSGDRVGEAFF
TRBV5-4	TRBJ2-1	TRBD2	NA	TGTGCCAGCAACGACGGGACTAGCGTATTCAATGAGCAGTTCTTC	CASNDGTSVFNEQFF
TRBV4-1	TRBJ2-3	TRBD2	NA	TGCGCCAGCAGCCGCACGGGGGCTAGCGGGAGGGATACGCAGTATTTT	CASSRTGASGRDTQYF
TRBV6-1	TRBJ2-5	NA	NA	TGTGCCAGCAGTGTTAGGGCGGAGACCCAGTACTTC	CASSVRAETQYF
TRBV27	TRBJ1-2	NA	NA	TGTGCCAGCAGTCCGGGCCAGGAGAACTATGGCTACACCTTC	CASSPGQENYGYTF
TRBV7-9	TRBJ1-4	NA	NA	TGTGCCAGCGCCAGGACCGCTTCAACTAATGAAAAACTGTTTTTT	CASARTASTNEKLFF
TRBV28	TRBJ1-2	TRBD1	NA	TGTGCCAGCAGTTCCCACCAGACAGGGAATGGCTACACCTTC	CASSSHQTGNGYTF
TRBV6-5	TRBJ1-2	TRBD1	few	TGTGCCAGCAGGACCAGGGACAGGGCCTTTGGCTACACCTTC	CASRTRDRAFGYTF
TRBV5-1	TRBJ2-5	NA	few	TGCGCCAGCAGCTTATTCTTGCAAGAGACCCAGTACTTC	CASSLFLQETQYF